This paragraph reports one TCR beta chain. The data originate from a study of cytomegalovirus exposure and HLA in healthy donors. PCR used 60 Vbeta primers and 13 Jbeta primers. Assay used: immunoSEQ multiplex PCR; TCRdb lists only in-frame clones, some missing. The sample lists some 140,000 clones, roughly 80% occurring once. The clonotype originates from a female donor in good health and CMV-seronegative. The sample comprised PBMCs.

The DNA for the CDR3 is TGTGCCAGCAGTTGGATTTTAGCGGGGGGGCGAGAAAATGAGCAGTTCTTC. Protein sequence: CASSWILAGGRENEQFF. The gene calls are TRBV28 and TRBJ2-1; 11 bases map to TRBD2. The CDR3 runs to 17 residues. V shed 4 bases, J shed 7 bases, and the junction held 12 bases outside the gene matches. Germline CDR1 is MDHEN and CDR2 is SYDVKM.